The 4 T cell receptor beta chains in this list originate from one sample, sequenced in a study of T cells in Graves' hyperthyroidism and ophthalmopathy (dated by TCRdb to between 2018 and 2021). Libraries came from multiplex PCR. TCRdb lists the instrument as Illumina HiSeq 2000. Amplification of TCR beta CDR3 regions was carried out from RNA transcripts. The first round of RT-PCR for the TCR CDR3 was performed with the HTBI primer set and the Qiagen OneStep RT-PCR kit. The public reads were reprocessed in TCRdb via fastp at Q25 and MiXCR, keeping in-frame beta chains. A single entry per CDR3 protein holds the most common genes and DNA from its merged rows. Across this sample there are about 500,000 distinct CDR3 sequences, with about 16% seen only once. The biggest ten clones account for approximately 32% of the sample. The sequencing input was blood. These receptors originate from a woman in her twenties or thirties with Graves' ophthalmopathy.

This clonotype was recorded at least ten times. The chain recombines TRBV6-1 with TRBJ2-7; D possibly corresponds to TRBD2 (7 bases). Looked up from germline, CDR1 is MNHNS and CDR2 is SASEGT. V gave up 1 base and J gave up 9 bases, with 13 bases separating them. CDR3 size: 13 residues. The CDR3 region is CASSEGGGERQYF. CDR3 nucleotides: TGTGCCAGCAGTGAAGGAGGGGGGGAAAGGCAGTACTTC.

The CDR3 here is CASSLASGLAGLTDTQYF. Written as DNA, the CDR3 is TGTGCCAGCAGCTTAGCGTCGGGACTAGCGGGTCTCACAGATACGCAGTATTTT. V usage is TRBV7-2 and J usage is TRBJ2-3; 12 bases match TRBD2. V was clipped by 0 bases and J by 2 bases; unmatched bases: 6. Germline lookup yields CDR1 SGHTA and CDR2 FQGNSA. This CDR3 region has 18 residues. Full variable domain (missing parts from reference TRBV7-2 and TRBJ2-3): GAGVSQSPSNKVTEKGKDVELRCDPISGHTALYWYRQSLGQGLEFLIYFQGNSAPDKSGLPSDRFSAERTGGSVSTLTIQRTQQEDSAVYLCASSLASGLAGLTDTQYFGPGTRLTVL.

V usage is TRBV5-6 and J usage is TRBJ2-1; 8 bases agree with TRBD1. V was pared by 4 bases and J by 3 bases, with 9 bases of the junction left unmatched. Germline CDR1 is SGHDT and CDR2 is YYEEEE. The CDR3 totals 16 residues. CDR3 sequence (DNA): TGTGCCAGCAGCCACCACGGGACAGGTCTCTACAATGAGCAGTTCTTC. It encodes CASSHHGTGLYNEQFF.

Comment on this clonotype: A much larger clone lies one base from this, so it may be a read error. The J gene is TRBJ2-7, the V gene TRBV20-1, with 7 bases lining up with TRBD2. Germline V CDR1 and CDR2: DFQATT, SNEGSKA (reference sequence). Unmatched junction bases numbered 14, after V lost 5 bases and J lost 4 bases. This CDR3 spans 15 amino acids. The CDR3 loop is CSAGDSGTIIYEQYF. CDR3 DNA sequence: TGCAGTGCTGGCGACTCCGGGACTATTATTTACGAGCAGTACTTC.